Listed here are 5 T cell receptor beta chains from one sample, sequenced in a study of human versus mouse CDR3 diversity and MHC coevolution. Repertoires were generated with immunoSEQ multiplex PCR, while TCRdb's copy carries only in-frame clones and drops some. This table has tens of thousands of clones, over 90% appearing once. Specimen: naive CD4+ T cells from blood. Subset here: CD45RO-negative CD62L-positive naive CD4 T cells. All receptors come from a person between 60 and 70 years old in good health.

Notes on this clone: Other nucleotide sequences from this sample produce the same CDR3. The V call is TRBV18, the J call TRBJ1-1; D gene unclear. CDR3 length equals 14 residues. Germline-derived CDR1 and CDR2 are KGHSH and LQKENI. The V end was cut by 3 bases, the J end by 0 bases, with 8 bases between. The CDR3 DNA follows: TGTGCCAGCTCACCGGGAGGCGTGAACACTGAAGCTTTCTTT. Translated, it gives CASSPGGVNTEAFF. Complete variable domain (other parts from reference TRBV18 and TRBJ1-1): NAGVMQNPRHLVRRRGQEARLRCSPMKGHSHVYWYRQLPEEGLKFMVYLQKENIIDESGMPKERFSAEFPKEGPSILRIQQVVRGDSAAYFCASSPGGVNTEAFFGQGTRLTVV.

DNA of the CDR3: TGTGCCTGGAGTGGGGGGCCAGCACCTGAGGAGCAGTACTTC. Protein sequence: CAWSGGPAPEEQYF. V usage is TRBV30 and J usage is TRBJ2-7; possible D gene TRBD1, 6 bases. The CDR3 length is 14 residues. Trimming cost V 1 base and J 7 bases, with 17 bases left between them. Germline lookup yields CDR1 GTSNPN and CDR2 SVGIG (reference sequence).

The genes are TRBV6-1 and TRBJ2-7, with 7 bases lining up with TRBD2. This CDR3 has 15 amino acids. The V gene end was trimmed by 4 bases and the J gene end by 2 bases; junction bases not matched to a gene: 8. Looked up from germline, CDR1 is MNHNS and CDR2 is SASEGT. CDR3 nucleotide sequence: TGTGCCAGCAGTGCTTCTAGCGGAGAGACCTACGAGCAGTACTTC. Its translation is CASSASSGETYEQYF.

Only one count was recorded for this clone. This sequence joins TRBV6-1 and TRBJ2-7; maybe TRBD1 (6 bases). The CDR3 is 10 residues long. Trimming left V 8 bases short and J 5 bases short, with 7 bases between. CDR1 and CDR2 from the germline V gene are MNHNS and SASEGT. CDR3 residues: CASGGHEQYF. The CDR3 DNA is TGTGCCAGCGGGGGCCACGAGCAGTACTTC.

This rearrangement joins TRBV2 to TRBJ1-5, with D perhaps matching TRBD1 (6 bases). The ends were cut back, 6 bases at V and 3 bases at J, with 12 bases in the middle. The CDR3 sequence is 14 residues long. Germline CDR1 reads SNHLY; CDR2 reads FYNNEI. CDR3 protein: CASRRDTDNQPQHF. The CDR3 DNA reads as TGTGCCAGCAGGAGGGACACCGACAATCAGCCCCAGCATTTT.